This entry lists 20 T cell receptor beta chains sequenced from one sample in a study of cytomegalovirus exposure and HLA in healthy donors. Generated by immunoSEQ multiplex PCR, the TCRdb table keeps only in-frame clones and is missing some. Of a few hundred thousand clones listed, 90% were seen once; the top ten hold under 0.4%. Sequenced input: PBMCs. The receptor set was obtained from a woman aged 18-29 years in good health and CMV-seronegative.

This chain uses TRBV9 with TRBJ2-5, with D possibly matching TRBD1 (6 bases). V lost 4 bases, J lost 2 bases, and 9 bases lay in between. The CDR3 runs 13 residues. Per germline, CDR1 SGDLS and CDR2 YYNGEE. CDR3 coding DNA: TGTGCCAGCAGCTCGGGACATCAAGAGACCCAGTACTTC. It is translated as CASSSGHQETQYF.

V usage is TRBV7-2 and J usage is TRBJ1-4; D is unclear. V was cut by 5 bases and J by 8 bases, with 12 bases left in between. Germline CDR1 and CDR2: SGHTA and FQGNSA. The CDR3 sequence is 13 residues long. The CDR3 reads CASSIGGVEKLFF. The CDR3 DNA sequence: TGTGCCAGCAGCATTGGCGGAGTGGAAAAACTGTTTTTT.

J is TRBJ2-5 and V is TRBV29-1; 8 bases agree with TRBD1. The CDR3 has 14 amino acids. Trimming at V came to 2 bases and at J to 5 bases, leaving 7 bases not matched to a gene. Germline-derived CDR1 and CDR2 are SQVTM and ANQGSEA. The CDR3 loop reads CSVEPTGAGETQYF. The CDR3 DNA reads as TGCAGCGTTGAACCGACAGGGGCTGGTGAGACCCAGTACTTC.

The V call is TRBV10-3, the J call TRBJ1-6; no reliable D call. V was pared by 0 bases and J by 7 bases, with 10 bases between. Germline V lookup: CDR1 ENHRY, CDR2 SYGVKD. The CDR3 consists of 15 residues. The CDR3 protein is CAISESTAKNSPLHF. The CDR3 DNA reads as TGTGCCATCAGTGAGTCCACAGCTAAGAATTCACCCCTCCACTTT.

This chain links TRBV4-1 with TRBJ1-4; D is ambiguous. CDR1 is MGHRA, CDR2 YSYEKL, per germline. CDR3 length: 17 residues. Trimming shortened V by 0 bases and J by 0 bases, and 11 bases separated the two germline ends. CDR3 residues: CASSQDRADATNEKLFF. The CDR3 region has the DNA TGCGCCAGCAGCCAAGATCGAGCGGATGCAACTAATGAAAAACTGTTTTTT.

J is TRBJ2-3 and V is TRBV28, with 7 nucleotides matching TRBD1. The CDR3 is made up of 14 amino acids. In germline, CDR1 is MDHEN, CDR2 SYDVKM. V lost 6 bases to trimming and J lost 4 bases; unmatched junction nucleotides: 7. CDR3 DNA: TGTGCCAGCAGAATGCCAGGGGGTGCAGATACGCAGTATTTT. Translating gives CASRMPGGADTQYF.

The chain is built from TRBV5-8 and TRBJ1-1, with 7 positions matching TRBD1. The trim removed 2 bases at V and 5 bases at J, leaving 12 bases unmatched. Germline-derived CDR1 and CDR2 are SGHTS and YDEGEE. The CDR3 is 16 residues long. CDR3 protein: CASSLTPGGRRTEAFF. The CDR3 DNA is TGTGCCAGCAGCTTAACGCCAGGGGGAAGGAGAACTGAAGCTTTCTTT. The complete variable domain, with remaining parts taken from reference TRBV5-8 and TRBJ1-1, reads EAGVTQSPTHLIKTRGQQATLRCSPISGHTSVYWYQQALGLGLQFLLWYDEGEERNRGNFPPRFSGRQFPNYSSELNVNALELEDSALYLCASSLTPGGRRTEAFFGQGTRLTVV.

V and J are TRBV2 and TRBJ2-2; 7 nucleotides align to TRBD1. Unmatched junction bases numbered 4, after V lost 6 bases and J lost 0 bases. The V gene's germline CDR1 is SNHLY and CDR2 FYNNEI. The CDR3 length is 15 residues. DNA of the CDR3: TGTGCCAGCAGCGTCCAGGGGGCGAACACCGGGGAGCTGTTTTTT. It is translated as CASSVQGANTGELFF.

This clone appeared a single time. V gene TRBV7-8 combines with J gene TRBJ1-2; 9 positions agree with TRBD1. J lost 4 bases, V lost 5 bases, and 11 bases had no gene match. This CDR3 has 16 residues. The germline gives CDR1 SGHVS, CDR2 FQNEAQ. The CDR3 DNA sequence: TGTGCCAGCAGCCACCCCGGGACAGGGCTAAGCTATGGCTACACCTTC. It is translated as CASSHPGTGLSYGYTF.

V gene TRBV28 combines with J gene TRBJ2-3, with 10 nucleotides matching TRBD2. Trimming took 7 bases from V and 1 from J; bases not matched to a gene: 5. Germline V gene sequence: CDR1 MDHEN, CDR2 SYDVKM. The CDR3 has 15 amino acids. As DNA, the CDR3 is TGTGCCAGCACCGAGCGGGGGGGGCGCACAGATACGCAGTATTTT. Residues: CASTERGGRTDTQYF. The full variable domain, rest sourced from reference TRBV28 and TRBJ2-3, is DVKVTQSSRYLVKRTGEKVFLECVQDMDHENMFWYRQDPGLGLRLIYFSYDVKMKEKGDIPEGYSVSREKKERFSLILESASTNQTSMYLCASTERGGRTDTQYFGPGTRLTVL.

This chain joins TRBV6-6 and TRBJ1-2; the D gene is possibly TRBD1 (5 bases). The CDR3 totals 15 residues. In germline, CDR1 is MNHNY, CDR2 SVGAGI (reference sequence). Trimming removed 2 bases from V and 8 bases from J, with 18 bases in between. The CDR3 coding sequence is TGTGCCAGCAGTTACGAGTTCTGGGGCATATCGGGCTACACCTTC. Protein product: CASSYEFWGISGYTF.

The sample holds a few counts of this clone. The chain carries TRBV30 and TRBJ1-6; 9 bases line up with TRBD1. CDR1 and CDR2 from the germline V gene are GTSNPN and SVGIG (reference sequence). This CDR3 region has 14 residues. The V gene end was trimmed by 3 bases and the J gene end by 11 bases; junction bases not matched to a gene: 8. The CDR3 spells CAWSLGTGTPPLHF. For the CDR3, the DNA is TGTGCCTGGAGCCTCGGGACAGGGACTCCACCCCTCCACTTT.

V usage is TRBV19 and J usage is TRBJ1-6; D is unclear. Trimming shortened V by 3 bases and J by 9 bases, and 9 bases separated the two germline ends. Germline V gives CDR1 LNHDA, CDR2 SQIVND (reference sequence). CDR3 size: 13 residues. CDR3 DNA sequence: TGTGCCAGTAGTATTGAGGGATCTTCACCCCTCCACTTT. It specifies CASSIEGSSPLHF. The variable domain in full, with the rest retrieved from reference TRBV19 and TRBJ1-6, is DGGITQSPKYLFRKEGQNVTLSCEQNLNHDAMYWYRQDPGQGLRLIYYSQIVNDFQKGDIAEGYSVSREKKESFPLTVTSAQKNPTAFYLCASSIEGSSPLHFGNGTRLTVT.

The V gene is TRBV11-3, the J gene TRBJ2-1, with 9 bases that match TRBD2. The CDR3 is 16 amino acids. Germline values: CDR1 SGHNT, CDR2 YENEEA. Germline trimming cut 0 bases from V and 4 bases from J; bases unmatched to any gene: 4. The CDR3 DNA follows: TGTGCCAGCAGCTTAGATGGAGCGGGGGGATACAATGAGCAGTTCTTC. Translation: CASSLDGAGGYNEQFF.

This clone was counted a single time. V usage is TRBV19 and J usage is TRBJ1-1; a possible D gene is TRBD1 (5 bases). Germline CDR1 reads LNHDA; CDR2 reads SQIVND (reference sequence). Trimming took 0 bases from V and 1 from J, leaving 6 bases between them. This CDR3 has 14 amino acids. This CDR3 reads CASSIDQGNTEAFF. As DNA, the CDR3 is TGTGCCAGTAGTATAGATCAGGGGAACACTGAAGCTTTCTTT.

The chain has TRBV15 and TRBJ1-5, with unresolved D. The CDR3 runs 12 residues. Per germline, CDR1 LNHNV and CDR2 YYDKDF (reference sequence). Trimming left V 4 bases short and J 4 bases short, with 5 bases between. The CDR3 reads CATSNLNQPQHF. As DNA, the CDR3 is TGTGCCACCAGCAACTTGAATCAGCCCCAGCATTTT.

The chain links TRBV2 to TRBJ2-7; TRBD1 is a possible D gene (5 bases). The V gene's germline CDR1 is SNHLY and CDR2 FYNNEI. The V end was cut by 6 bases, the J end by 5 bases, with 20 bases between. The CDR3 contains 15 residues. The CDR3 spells CASSPDSAFHHEQYV. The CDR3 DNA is TGTGCCAGCAGCCCTGACAGCGCCTTTCACCACGAGCAGTACGTC.

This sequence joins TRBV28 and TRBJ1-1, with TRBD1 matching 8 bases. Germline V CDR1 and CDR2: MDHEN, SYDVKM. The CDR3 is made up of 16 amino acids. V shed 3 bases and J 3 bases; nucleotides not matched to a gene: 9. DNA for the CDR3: TGTGCCAGCAGTTTCCACTCTATGACAGGGGACACTGAAGCTTTCTTT. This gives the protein CASSFHSMTGDTEAFF.

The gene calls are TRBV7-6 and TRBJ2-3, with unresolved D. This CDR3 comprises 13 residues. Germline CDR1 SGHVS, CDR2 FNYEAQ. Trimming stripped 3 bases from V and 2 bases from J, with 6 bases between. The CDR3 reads CASSLALTDTQYF. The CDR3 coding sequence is TGTGCCAGCAGCTTGGCCCTCACAGATACGCAGTATTTT.

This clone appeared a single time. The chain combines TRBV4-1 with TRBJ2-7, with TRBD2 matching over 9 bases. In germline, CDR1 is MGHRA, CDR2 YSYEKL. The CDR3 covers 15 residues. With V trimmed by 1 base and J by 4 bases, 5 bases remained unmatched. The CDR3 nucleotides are TGCGCCAGCAGCCAAGCCGATAGCGGGGGTTACGAGCAGTACTTC. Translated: CASSQADSGGYEQYF.